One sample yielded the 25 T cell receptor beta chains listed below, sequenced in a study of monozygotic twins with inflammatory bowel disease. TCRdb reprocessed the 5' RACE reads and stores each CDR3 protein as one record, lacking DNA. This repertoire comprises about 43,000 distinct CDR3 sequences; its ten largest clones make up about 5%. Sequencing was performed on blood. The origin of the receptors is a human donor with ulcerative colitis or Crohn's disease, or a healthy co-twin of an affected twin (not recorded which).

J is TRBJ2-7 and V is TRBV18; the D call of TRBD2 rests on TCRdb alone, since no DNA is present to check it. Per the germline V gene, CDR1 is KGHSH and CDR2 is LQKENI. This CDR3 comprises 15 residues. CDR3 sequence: CASSPPASGTYEQYF.

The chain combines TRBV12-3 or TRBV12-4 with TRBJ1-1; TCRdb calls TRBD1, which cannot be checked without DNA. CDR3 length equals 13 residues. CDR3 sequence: CASINTRGTEAFF.

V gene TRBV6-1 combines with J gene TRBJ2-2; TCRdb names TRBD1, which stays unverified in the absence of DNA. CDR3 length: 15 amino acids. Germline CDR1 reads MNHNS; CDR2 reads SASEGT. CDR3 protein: CASTPSDRNTGELFF.

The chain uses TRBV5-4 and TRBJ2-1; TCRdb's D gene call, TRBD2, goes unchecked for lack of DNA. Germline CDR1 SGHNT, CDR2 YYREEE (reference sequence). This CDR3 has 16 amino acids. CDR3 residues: CASSPEGRGRANEQFF.

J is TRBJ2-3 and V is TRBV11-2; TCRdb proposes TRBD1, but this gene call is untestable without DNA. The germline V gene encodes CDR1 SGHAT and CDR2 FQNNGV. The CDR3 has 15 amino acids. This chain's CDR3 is CASSLAPGPGDTQYF.

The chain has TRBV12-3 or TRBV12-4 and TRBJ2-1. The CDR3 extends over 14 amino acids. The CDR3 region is CASCTSGSWNEQFF.

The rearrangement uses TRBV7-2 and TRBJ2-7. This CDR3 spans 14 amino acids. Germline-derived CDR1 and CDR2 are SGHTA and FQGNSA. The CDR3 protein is CASSSSGRAYEQYF.

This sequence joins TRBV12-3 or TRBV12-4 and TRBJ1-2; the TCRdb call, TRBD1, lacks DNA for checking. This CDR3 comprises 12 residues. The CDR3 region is CASSLGVRGYTF.

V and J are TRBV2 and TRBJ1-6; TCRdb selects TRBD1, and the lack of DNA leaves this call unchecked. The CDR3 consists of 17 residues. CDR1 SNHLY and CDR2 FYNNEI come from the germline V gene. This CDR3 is CASSRALGTADASPLHF.

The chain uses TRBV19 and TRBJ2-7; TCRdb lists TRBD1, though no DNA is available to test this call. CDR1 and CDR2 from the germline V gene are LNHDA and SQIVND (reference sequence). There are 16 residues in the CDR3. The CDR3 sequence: CASSTPVEGVSYEQYF. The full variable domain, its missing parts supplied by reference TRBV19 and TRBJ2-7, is DGGITQSPKYLFRKEGQNVTLSCEQNLNHDAMYWYRQDPGQGLRLIYYSQIVNDFQKGDIAEGYSVSREKKESFPLTVTSAQKNPTAFYLCASSTPVEGVSYEQYFGPGTRLTVT.

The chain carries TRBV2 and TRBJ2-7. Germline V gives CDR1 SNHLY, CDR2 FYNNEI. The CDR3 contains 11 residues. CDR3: CASRLHYEQYF.

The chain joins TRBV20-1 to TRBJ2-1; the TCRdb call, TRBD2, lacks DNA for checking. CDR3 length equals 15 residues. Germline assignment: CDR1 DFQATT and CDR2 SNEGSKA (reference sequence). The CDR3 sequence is CSALAGFGSYNEQFF.

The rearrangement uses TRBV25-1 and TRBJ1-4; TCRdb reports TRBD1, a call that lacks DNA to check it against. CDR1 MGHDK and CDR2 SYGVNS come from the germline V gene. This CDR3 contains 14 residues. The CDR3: CASSDRQLNEKLFF. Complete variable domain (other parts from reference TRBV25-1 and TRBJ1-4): EADIYQTPRYLVIGTGKKITLECSQTMGHDKMYWYQQDPGMELHLIHYSYGVNSTEKGDLSSESTVSRIRTEHFPLTLESARPSHTSQYLCASSDRQLNEKLFFGSGTQLSVL.

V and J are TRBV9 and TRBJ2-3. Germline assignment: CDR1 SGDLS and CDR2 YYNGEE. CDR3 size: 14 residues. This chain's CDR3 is CASSVAWSTDTQYF.

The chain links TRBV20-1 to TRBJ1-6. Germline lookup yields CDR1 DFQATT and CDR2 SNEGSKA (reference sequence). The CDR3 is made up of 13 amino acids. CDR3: CSASFSVGRPLHF.

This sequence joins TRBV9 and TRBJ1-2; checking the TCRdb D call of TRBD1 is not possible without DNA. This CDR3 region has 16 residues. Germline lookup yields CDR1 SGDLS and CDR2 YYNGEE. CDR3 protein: CASSREGTLPLYGYTF. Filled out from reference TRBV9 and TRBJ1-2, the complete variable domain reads DSGVTQTPKHLITATGQRVTLRCSPRSGDLSVYWYQQSLDQGLQFLIQYYNGEERAKGNILERFSAQQFPDLHSELNLSSLELGDSALYFCASSREGTLPLYGYTFGSGTRLTVV.

CDR3 sequence: CASRIDPTGIQPQHF. The chain links TRBV5-1 to TRBJ1-5; TCRdb indicates TRBD1, and absent DNA this call remains unverified. The CDR3 is 15 amino acids. The V gene's germline CDR1 is SGHRS and CDR2 YFSETQ.

The CDR3 protein is CASSPVRESDGYTF. The rearrangement links TRBV7-2 to TRBJ1-2. CDR1 and CDR2 (germline): SGHTA, FQGNSA. This CDR3 is built from 14 residues.

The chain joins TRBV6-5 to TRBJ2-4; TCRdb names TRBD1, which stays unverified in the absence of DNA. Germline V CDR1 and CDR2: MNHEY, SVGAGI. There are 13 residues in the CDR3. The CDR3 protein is CASSRNRGLEEYF.

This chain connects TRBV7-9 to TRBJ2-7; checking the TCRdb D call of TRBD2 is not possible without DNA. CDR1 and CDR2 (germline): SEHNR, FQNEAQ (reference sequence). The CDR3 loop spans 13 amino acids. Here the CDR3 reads CASINSGGYEQYF. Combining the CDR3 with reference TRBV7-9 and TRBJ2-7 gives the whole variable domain DTGVSQNPRHKITKRGQNVTFRCDPISEHNRLYWYRQTLGQGPEFLTYFQNEAQLEKSRLLSDRFSAERPKGSFSTLEIQRTEQGDSAMYLCASINSGGYEQYFGPGTRLTVT.

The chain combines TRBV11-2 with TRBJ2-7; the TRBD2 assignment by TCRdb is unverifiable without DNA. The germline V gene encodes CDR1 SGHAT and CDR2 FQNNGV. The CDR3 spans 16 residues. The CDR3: CASSPSQGAPSYEQYF.

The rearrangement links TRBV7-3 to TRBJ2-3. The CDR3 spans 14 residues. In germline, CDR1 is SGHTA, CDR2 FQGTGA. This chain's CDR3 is CASSLSGVGDTQYF.

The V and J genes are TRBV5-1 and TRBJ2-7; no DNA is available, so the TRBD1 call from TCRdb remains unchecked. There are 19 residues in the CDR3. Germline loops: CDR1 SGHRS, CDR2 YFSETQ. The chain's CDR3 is CASKPSLVQGQGWLYEQYF.

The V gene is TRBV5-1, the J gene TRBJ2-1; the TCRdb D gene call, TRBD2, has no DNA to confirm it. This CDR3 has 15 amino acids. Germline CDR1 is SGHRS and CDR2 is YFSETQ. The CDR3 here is CASSAAGAVGNEQFF.

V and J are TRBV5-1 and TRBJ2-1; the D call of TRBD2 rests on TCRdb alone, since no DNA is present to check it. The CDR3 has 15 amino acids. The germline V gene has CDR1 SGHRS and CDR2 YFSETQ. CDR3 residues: CASSLVSGSGNEQFF.